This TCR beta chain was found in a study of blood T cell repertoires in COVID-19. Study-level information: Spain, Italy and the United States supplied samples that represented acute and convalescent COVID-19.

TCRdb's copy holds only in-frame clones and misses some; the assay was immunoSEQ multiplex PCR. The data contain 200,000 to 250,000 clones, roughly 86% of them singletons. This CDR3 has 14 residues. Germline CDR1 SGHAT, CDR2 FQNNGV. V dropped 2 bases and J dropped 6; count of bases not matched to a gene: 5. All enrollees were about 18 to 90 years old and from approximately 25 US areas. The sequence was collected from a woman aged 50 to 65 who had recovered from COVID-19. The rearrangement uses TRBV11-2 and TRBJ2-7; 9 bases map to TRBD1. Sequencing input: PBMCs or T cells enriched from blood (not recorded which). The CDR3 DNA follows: TGTGCCAGCAGCTTAAGGACAGGGGTGGCCGAGCAGTACTTC. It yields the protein CASSLRTGVAEQYF.